The rows below give T cell receptor beta chains drawn from one sample of a study of blood T cell repertoires in COVID-19. Profiling relied on immunoSEQ multiplex PCR, and the TCRdb table lists in-frame clones only, not all of them. The sample contains some 390,000 clones, more than 85% of which appear only once. The source material was peripheral blood. The receptors derive from a human donor in a cohort sampled during active COVID-19. CDR3s include the opening cysteine and the closing phenylalanine or tryptophan. The order of the fields is CDR3 DNA, CDR3 protein, J gene, D gene, clone size, V gene. A D gene is named only where the DNA matches it firmly. Clone size is given for some rows only: seen once, a few or many times, or a class if the clone is expanded.

TGCAGCGTTGAAGATCGTCGGAGGGCCCCAGATACGCAGTATTTT CSVEDRRRAPDTQYF TRBJ2-3 . . TRBV29-1
TGTGCCAGCCATAGCGGGAGGAGAGAGACCCAGTACTTC CASHSGRRETQYF TRBJ2-5 TRBD2 . TRBV2
TGTGCCAGCTCACCGACAGGGTCGGACTATGGCTACACCTTC CASSPTGSDYGYTF TRBJ1-2 TRBD1 . TRBV18
TGTGCCAGCAGTTTACCGGAGGCCAAAAACATTCAGTACTTC CASSLPEAKNIQYF TRBJ2-4 . . TRBV28
TGTGCCTGGAGTGTATATGGGCAGGCGAACACTGAAGCTTTCTTT CAWSVYGQANTEAFF TRBJ1-1 . . TRBV30
TGTGCCAGCACCAACAGGGGAAGCTCTGGGGCCAACGTCCTGACTTTC CASTNRGSSGANVLTF TRBJ2-6 TRBD1 . TRBV11-2
TGTGCCAGTAGTCTAGGACAGTCCTACAATGAGCAGTTCTTC CASSLGQSYNEQFF TRBJ2-1 . . TRBV19
TGTGCCAGCAGCCGAATCTATGGGCAGGGGGCGATCCAAGAGACCCAGTACTTC CASSRIYGQGAIQETQYF TRBJ2-5 TRBD1 . TRBV11-2
TGTGCTAGTTTGGGGGCTACCCCCGGGACGGACTCCTACAATGAGCAGTTCTTC CASLGATPGTDSYNEQFF TRBJ2-1 . . TRBV12-5
TGTGCCAGCAGGACGGGACACGCGTCCTACGAGCAGTACTTC CASRTGHASYEQYF TRBJ2-7 . . TRBV6-5
TGCGCCAGCAGCGACAGGGGGCCAGGAAACACCATATATTTT CASSDRGPGNTIYF TRBJ1-3 TRBD1 . TRBV5-1
TGTGCCAGCGGAGCGGCTCCCACAGATACGCAGTATTTT CASGAAPTDTQYF TRBJ2-3 . . TRBV7-3
TGTGCCAGCAGCCAAGCAGTGGGGGGACTGGACAATGAGCAGTTCTTC CASSQAVGGLDNEQFF TRBJ2-1 . few TRBV3-1/TRBV3-2